The 10 T cell receptor beta chains below come from one sample, sequenced in a study of neurological immune-mediated disorders. TCRdb used MiXCR to reprocess the 5' RACE reads, holding one entry per CDR3 protein. The sample consists of roughly 21,000 distinct CDR3 sequences, roughly 15% of them appearing once. Material for sequencing was PBMCs. The receptors come from a female donor with HTLV-1-associated myelopathy (HAM/TSP).

The sample holds many counts of this clonotype. This chain joins TRBV20-1 and TRBJ2-1, with 9 bases that match TRBD1. Per germline, CDR1 DFQATT and CDR2 SNEGSKA (reference sequence). There are 14 residues in the CDR3. The V and J ends lost 4 bases and 7 bases, in that order; junction bases with no gene match: 8. The CDR3 DNA is TGCAGTGCTACTGTGACAGGGGGGTTTAATGAGCAGTTCTTC. It translates to CSATVTGGFNEQFF.

This clonotype was seen repeatedly, ten times or more. This chain links TRBV12-3 or TRBV12-4 with TRBJ2-2; 9 positions agree with TRBD1. Unmatched junction bases numbered 11, after V lost 5 bases and J lost 4 bases. The CDR3 has 17 residues. DNA of the CDR3: TGTGCCAGCAGTCAAAGACCAACAGGGGGCGGCACCGGGGAGCTGTTTTTT. It translates to CASSQRPTGGGTGELFF.

This clonotype was detected many times. This chain uses TRBV24-1 with TRBJ2-3, with no clear D. Germline CDR1 and CDR2: KGHDR and SFDVKD. The V end was cut by 0 bases, the J end by 4 bases, with 16 bases between. This CDR3 contains 17 residues. CDR3 sequence reads: CATSDLTESELPDTQYF. The CDR3 DNA follows: TGTGCCACCAGTGATTTGACGGAGTCGGAGCTCCCAGATACGCAGTATTTT.

This clonotype showed up many times. This chain connects TRBV5-1 to TRBJ2-1; 9 bases align to TRBD1. V shed 4 bases, J shed 6 bases, and the junction held 8 bases outside the gene matches. Germline lookup yields CDR1 SGHRS and CDR2 YFSETQ. This CDR3 region has 15 residues. Written as DNA, the CDR3 is TGCGCCAGCAGCCCACGGGACAGGGCGGGCAATGAGCAGTTCTTC. Its translation: CASSPRDRAGNEQFF. Filled out from reference TRBV5-1 and TRBJ2-1, the complete variable domain reads KAGVTQTPRYLIKTRGQQVTLSCSPISGHRSVSWYQQTPGQGLQFLFEYFSETQRNKGNFPGRFSGRQFSNSRSEMNVSTLELGDSALYLCASSPRDRAGNEQFFGPGTRLTVL.

This clonotype appeared many times. The rearrangement joins TRBV11-2 to TRBJ2-1; D tentatively fits TRBD1 or TRBD2 (8 bases each). The CDR3 is 13 residues long. Germline CDR1 is SGHAT and CDR2 is FQNNGV. V was cut by 1 base and J by 15 bases, with 16 bases left in between. The CDR3 DNA reads TGTGCCAGCAGCTTAGCGGGGGGGGACAGGCCGTTCTTC. Translating gives CASSLAGGDRPFF.

By share of the sample, this clonotype is medium-sized. The V gene is TRBV4-1, the J gene TRBJ1-1; possibly TRBD1 for D (6 bases). Trimming pared 4 bases from V and 5 bases from J, leaving 17 bases between. There are 15 residues in the CDR3. Germline-derived CDR1 and CDR2 are MGHRA and YSYEKL. DNA of the CDR3: TGCGCCAGCAGCCTCGGGGGGCGGGTAGATACTGAAGCTTTCTTT. Its translation: CASSLGGRVDTEAFF.

V gene TRBV4-1 combines with J gene TRBJ2-1, with D uncertain. This CDR3 has 17 residues. The ends were cut back, 0 bases at V and 0 bases at J, with 12 bases in the middle. From germline, CDR1 is MGHRA and CDR2 YSYEKL. The CDR3 protein is CASSQDVESSSYNEQFF. The CDR3 DNA reads as TGCGCCAGCAGCCAAGATGTTGAGTCTAGCTCCTACAATGAGCAGTTCTTC.

This clonotype occurred a few times. The chain links TRBV4-2 to TRBJ2-3, with D maybe TRBD2 (6 bases). V lost 0 bases to trimming and J lost 2 bases, with 18 bases between them. Germline V CDR1 and CDR2: LGHNA, YNFKEQ. The CDR3 totals 18 residues. CDR3 coding DNA: TGTGCCAGCAGCCAAGAACCTTTTCGGGGGACCTACACAGATACGCAGTATTTT. This encodes CASSQEPFRGTYTDTQYF.

This clonotype was recorded at least ten times. The chain uses TRBV20-1 and TRBJ1-2, with D perhaps matching TRBD1 (6 bases). Germline V CDR1 and CDR2: DFQATT, SNEGSKA (reference sequence). V gave up 6 bases and J gave up 2 bases, with 19 bases separating them. This CDR3 is built from 15 residues. Written as DNA, the CDR3 is TGCAGTGCCCCCAGGGGCGGGACAAGGAACTATGGCTACACCTTC. It is translated as CSAPRGGTRNYGYTF.

This clonotype was recorded at least ten times. The rearrangement joins TRBV16 to TRBJ2-2, with D perhaps matching TRBD1 (6 bases). V lost 8 bases and J 0 bases, leaving 10 bases between the germline ends. CDR3 length: 14 amino acids. Germline assignment: CDR1 KGHSY and CDR2 FQNENV. The CDR3 DNA follows: TGTGCCAGCGGACAGTTCGCGAACACCGGGGAGCTGTTTTTT. This translates into CASGQFANTGELFF. Drawing the rest from reference TRBV16 and TRBJ2-2, the complete variable domain is GEEVAQTPKHLVRGEGQKAKLYCAPIKGHSYVFWYQQVLKNEFKFLISFQNENVFDETGMPKERFSAKCLPNSPCSLEIQATKLEDSAVYFCASGQFANTGELFFGEGSRLTVL.